The clone carrying this TCR beta chain was detected once. The entry originates in a study of blood T cell repertoires in COVID-19. Per the authors' pipeline: Cell counts per sample came from amplifying reference gene primers. Using immunoSEQ multiplex PCR, the repertoire was profiled, and TCRdb retains in-frame clones only, with some absent. That table gives V, J and clone size, and the DNA gave D and trimming. Here the sample spans some 45,000 clones, roughly 92% being singletons. This CDR3 region has 15 residues. From germline, CDR1 is SGHRS and CDR2 YFSETQ. Germline trimming cut 4 bases from V and 6 bases from J; bases unmatched to any gene: 6.

The TCR comes from a man in his forties or fifties with active COVID-19. Sequenced input: peripheral blood. V is TRBV5-1 and J is TRBJ2-1, with 11 bases matching TRBD2. CDR3: CASSLGGTSGNEQFF. The CDR3 nucleotides read TGCGCCAGCAGCCTGGGGGGGACTAGCGGCAATGAGCAGTTCTTC.